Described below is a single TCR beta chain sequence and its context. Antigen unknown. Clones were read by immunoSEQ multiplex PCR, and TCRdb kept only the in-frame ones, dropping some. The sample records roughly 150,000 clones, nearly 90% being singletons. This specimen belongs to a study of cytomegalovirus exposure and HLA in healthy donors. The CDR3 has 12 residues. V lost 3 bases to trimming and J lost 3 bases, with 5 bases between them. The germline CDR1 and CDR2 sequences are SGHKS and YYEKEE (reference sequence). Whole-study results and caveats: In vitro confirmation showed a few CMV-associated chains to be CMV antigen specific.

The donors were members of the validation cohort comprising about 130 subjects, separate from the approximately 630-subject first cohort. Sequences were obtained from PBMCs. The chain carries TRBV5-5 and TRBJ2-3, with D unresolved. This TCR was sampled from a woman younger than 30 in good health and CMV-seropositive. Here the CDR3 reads CASSYGTDTQYF. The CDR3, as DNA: TGTGCCAGCAGCTACGGGACAGATACGCAGTATTTT. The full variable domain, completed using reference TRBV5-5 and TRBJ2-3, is DAGVTQSPTHLIKTRGQQVTLRCSPISGHKSVSWYQQVLGQGPQFIFQYYEKEERGRGNFPDRFSARQFPNYSSELNVNALLLGDSALYLCASSYGTDTQYFGPGTRLTVL.